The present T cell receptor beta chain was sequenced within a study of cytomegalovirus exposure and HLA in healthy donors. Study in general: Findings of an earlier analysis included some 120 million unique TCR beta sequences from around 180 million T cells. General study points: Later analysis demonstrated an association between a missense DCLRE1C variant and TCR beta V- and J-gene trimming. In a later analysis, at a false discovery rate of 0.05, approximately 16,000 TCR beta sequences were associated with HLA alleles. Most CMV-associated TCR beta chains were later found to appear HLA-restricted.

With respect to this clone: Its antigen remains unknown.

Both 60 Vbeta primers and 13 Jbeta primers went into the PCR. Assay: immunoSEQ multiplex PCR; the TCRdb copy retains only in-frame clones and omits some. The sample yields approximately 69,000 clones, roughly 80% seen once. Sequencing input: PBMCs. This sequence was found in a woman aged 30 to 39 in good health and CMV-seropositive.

CDR3 residues: CASSGRQGAVYGYTF. The DNA of the CDR3 is TGTGCCAGCAGTGGGCGACAGGGGGCCGTCTATGGCTACACCTTC. This chain joins TRBV25-1 and TRBJ1-2; TRBD1 aligns across 10 bases. Trimming at V came to 4 bases and at J to 4 bases, leaving 6 bases not matched to a gene. The germline V gene has CDR1 MGHDK and CDR2 SYGVNS. The CDR3 is 15 residues long.